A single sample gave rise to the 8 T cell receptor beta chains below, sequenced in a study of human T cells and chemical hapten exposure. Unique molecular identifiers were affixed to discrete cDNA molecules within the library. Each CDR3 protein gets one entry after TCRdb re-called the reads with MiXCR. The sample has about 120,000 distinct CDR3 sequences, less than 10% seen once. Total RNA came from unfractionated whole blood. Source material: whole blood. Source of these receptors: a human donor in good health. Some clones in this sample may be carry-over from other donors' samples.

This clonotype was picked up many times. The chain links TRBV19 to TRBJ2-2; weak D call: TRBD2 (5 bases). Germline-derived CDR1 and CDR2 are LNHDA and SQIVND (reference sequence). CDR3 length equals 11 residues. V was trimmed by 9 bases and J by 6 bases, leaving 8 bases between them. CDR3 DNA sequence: TGTGCCAGACTAGTTCCCGGGGAGCTGTTTTTT. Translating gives CARLVPGELFF.

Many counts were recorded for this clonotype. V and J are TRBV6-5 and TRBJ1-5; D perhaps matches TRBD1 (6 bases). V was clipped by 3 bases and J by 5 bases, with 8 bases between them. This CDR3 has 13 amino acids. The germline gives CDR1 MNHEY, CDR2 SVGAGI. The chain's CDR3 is CASSYGGHQPQHF. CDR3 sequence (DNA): TGTGCCAGCAGTTATGGGGGCCATCAGCCCCAGCATTTT.

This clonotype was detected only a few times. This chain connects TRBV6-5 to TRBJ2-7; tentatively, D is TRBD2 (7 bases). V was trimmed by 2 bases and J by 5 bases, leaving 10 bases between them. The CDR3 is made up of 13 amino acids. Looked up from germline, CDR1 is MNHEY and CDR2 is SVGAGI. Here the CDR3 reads CASSYGGANEQYF. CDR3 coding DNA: TGTGCCAGCAGTTACGGGGGGGCAAACGAGCAGTACTTC.

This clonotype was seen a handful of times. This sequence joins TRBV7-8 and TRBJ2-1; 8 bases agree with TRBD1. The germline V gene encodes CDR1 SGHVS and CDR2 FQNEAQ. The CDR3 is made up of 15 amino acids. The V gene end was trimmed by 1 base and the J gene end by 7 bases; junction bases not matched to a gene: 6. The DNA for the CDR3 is TGTGCCAGCAGCTTAGGGAGACAGGGGTGGAATGAGCAGTTCTTC. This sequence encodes CASSLGRQGWNEQFF.

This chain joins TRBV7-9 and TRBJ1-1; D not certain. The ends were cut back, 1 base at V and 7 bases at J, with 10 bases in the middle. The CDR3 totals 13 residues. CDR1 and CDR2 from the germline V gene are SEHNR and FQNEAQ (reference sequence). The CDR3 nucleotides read TGTGCCAGCAGCTTAGTAACTTCCGTTGAAGCTTTCTTT. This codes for CASSLVTSVEAFF.

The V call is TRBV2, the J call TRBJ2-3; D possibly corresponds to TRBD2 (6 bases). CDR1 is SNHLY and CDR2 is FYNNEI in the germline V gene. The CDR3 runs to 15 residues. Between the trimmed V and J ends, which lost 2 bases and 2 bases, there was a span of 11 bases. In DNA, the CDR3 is TGTGCCAGCAGTGAATCAGGGACTTACACAGATACGCAGTATTTT. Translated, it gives CASSESGTYTDTQYF.

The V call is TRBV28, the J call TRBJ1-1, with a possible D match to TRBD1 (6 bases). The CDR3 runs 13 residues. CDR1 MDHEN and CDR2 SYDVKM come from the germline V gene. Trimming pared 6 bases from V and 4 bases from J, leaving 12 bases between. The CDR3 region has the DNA TGTGCCAGCAGGGTTCAGGGGCTCACTGAAGCTTTCTTT. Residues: CASRVQGLTEAFF. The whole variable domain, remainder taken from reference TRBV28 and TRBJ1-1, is DVKVTQSSRYLVKRTGEKVFLECVQDMDHENMFWYRQDPGLGLRLIYFSYDVKMKEKGDIPEGYSVSREKKERFSLILESASTNQTSMYLCASRVQGLTEAFFGQGTRLTVV.

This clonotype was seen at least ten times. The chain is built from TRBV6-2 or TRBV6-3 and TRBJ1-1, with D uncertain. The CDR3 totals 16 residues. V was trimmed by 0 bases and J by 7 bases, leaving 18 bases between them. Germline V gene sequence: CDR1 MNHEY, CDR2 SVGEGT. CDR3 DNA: TGTGCCAGCAGTTACTCGATAGGAGGAGGAACTCATGAAGCTTTCTTT. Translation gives CASSYSIGGGTHEAFF.